The sequence of this T cell receptor beta chain was determined in a study of Tregs in tolerant kidney transplant recipients. The CDR3 has 15 residues. Germline CDR1 reads SNHLY; CDR2 reads FYNNEI. Trimming took 7 bases from V and 4 from J; bases not matched to a gene: 11. The method was immunoSEQ multiplex PCR; TCRdb's version includes in-frame clones alone and lacks a portion of them. Recorded for this sample: tens of thousands of clones. A note on this clone: The read is 3 residues too short to cover the CDR3 end, so that end is filled in from the germline J gene.

This chain links TRBV2 with TRBJ2-3; TRBD1 matches at 7 bases. This receptor was taken from a human donor who received a combined kidney and bone marrow transplant. The source was CD4+ T cells from blood, collected before the transplant. CDR3 bases read: TGTGCCAGCACCCTAGACAGGGAATTTTCAGATACG. This gives the protein CASTLDREFSDT. The entire CDR3 protein reads CASTLDREFSDTQYF.